These T cell receptor beta chains were read from a single sample in a study of vaccination effects on CD4 cells after COVID-19. For these receptors, no antigen is known. The repertoire was sequenced with immunoSEQ multiplex PCR; TCRdb's copy has only in-frame clones and lacks some. The repertoire holds more than 30,000 clones, with about 72% as singletons. Sequences were derived from CD4+ T cells from PBMCs cultured with HCoV-229E spike peptides, sampled before COVID-19 vaccination. The receptors derive from a human donor who received a COVID-19 vaccine. Both conserved end residues are part of each CDR3. D genes are given only for firm matches. Rows may omit the clone size; those that give it use once, few, many or a size class.

cdr3_nt cdr3_aa j_call cdr3_length d_call v_call clone_size
TGTGCCAGCAGCTCGACCCTCCGACAGGGCTACACCTTC CASSSTLRQGYTF TRBJ1-2 13 - TRBV7-2 -
TGTGCCAGCGTACGGGGGCCGTCCGAACTGTTTTTT CASVRGPSELFF TRBJ1-4 12 - TRBV21-1 few
TGTGCCAGCACCCTCCAGGGACAGTTTCAAGAGACCCAGTACTTC CASTLQGQFQETQYF TRBJ2-5 15 TRBD1 TRBV2 -
TGTGCCTGGGGAACTAGCGGGAGGGTTTCCACCGGGGAGCTGTTTTTT CAWGTSGRVSTGELFF TRBJ2-2 16 TRBD2 TRBV30 -
TGTGCCAGCAGCTTAGGATCCTATAACTATGGCTACACCTTC CASSLGSYNYGYTF TRBJ1-2 14 - TRBV7-2 -
TGCGCCAGCAGACCGGTTAGGAGGCCCGGCTATGGCTACACCTTC CASRPVRRPGYGYTF TRBJ1-2 15 - TRBV5-1 -
TGTGCCAGCAGCCCGTCCCGGGACAGGGATCACGAGCAGTACTTC CASSPSRDRDHEQYF TRBJ2-7 15 TRBD1 TRBV3-1/TRBV3-2 -
TGCAGCGTTGAGGGACTAGCGGGAGACTTAGAGACCCAGTACTTC CSVEGLAGDLETQYF TRBJ2-5 15 TRBD2 TRBV29-1 -
TGTGCCAGCAGTGAGTCTATTTCCGGGGAGCTGTTTTTT CASSESISGELFF TRBJ2-2 13 - TRBV2 -
TGCGCCAGCAGCTCTACCGGGACACCGGATCCCTATGGCTACACCTTC CASSSTGTPDPYGYTF TRBJ1-2 16 - TRBV5-1 -
TGCGCCAGCAGCCAAGAGGTTACAGGGGTTGTCAAGCCCCAGCATTTT CASSQEVTGVVKPQHF TRBJ1-5 16 TRBD1 TRBV4-3 -
TGTGCCAGCAGTTACTCAGGGCCGACTAATTCACCCCTCCACTTT CASSYSGPTNSPLHF TRBJ1-6 15 - TRBV6-5 -
TGTGCCAGCAGCTTGGGTGTCCGTGCTAGCAACTTGGATACGCAGTATTTT CASSLGVRASNLDTQYF TRBJ2-3 17 - TRBV5-6 -